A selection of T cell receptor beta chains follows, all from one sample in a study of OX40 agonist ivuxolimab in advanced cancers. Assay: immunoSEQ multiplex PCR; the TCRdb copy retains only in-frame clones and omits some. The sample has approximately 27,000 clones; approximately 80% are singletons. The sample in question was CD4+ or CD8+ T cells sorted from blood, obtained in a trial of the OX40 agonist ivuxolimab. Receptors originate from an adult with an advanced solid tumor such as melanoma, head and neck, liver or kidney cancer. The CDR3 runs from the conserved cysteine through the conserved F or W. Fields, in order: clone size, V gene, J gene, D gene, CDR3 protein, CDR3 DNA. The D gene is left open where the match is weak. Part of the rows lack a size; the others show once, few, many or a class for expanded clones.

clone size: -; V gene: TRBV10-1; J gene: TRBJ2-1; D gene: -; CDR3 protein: CASSERGYEQFF; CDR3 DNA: TGCGCCAGCAGTGAGAGGGGCTATGAGCAGTTCTTC
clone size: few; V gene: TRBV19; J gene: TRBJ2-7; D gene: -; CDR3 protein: CASSIKQSSYEQYF; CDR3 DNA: TGTGCCAGTAGTATAAAACAGAGCTCCTACGAGCAGTACTTC
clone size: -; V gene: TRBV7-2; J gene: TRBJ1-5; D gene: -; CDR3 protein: CASSSGGGVSQPQHF; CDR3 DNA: TGTGCCAGCAGCTCCGGCGGGGGAGTCAGTCAGCCCCAGCATTTT
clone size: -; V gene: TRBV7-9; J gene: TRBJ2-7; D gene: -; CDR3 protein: CASNMGSGEQYF; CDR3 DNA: TGTGCCAGCAATATGGGGTCCGGGGAGCAGTACTTC
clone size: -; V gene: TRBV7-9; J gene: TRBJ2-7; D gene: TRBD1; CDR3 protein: CASSPRDRRIYEQYF; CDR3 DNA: TGTGCCAGCAGCCCCCGGGACAGGAGAATCTACGAGCAGTACTTC
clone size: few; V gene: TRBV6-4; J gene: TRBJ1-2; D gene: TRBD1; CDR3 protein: CASSLQGSGYGYTF; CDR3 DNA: TGTGCCAGCAGCCTACAGGGGAGCGGCTATGGCTACACCTTC
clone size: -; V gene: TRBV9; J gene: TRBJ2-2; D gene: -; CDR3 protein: CASSVDTSDTGELFF; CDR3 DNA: TGTGCCAGCAGCGTAGATACCTCTGACACCGGGGAGCTGTTTTTT
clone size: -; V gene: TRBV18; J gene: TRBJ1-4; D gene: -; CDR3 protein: CASSPVGLEKLFF; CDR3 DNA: TGTGCCAGCTCACCGGTGGGACTTGAAAAACTGTTTTTT
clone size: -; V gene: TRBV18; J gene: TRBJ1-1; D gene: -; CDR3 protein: CASSDQGEAFF; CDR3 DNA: TGTGCCAGCTCAGACCAGGGTGAAGCTTTCTTT
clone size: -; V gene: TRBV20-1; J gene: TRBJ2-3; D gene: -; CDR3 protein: CSATDRDTQYF; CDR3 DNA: TGCAGTGCTACCGACAGGGATACGCAGTATTTT
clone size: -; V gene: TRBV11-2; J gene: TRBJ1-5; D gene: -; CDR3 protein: CASSLKDNQPQHF; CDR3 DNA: TGTGCCAGCAGCTTAAAGGATAATCAGCCCCAGCATTTT
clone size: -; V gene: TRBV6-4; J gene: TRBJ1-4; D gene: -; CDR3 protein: CASSDSGEKLFF; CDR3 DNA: TGTGCCAGCAGTGACTCAGGTGAAAAACTGTTTTTT
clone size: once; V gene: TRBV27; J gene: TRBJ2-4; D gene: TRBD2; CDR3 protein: CASSLGTGGLYIQYF; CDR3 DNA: TGTGCCAGCAGTTTAGGAACGGGGGGGCTATACATTCAGTACTTC
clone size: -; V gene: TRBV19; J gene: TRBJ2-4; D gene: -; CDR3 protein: CASRIENIQYF; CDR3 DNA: TGTGCCAGTAGGATAGAAAACATTCAGTACTTC
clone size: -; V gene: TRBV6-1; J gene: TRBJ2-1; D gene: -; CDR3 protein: CASSYPNEQFF; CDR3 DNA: TGTGCCAGCAGTTACCCCAATGAGCAGTTCTTC
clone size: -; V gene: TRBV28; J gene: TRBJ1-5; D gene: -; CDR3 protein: CASRLRQATNQPQHF; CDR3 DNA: TGTGCCAGCAGGTTACGACAGGCTACGAATCAGCCCCAGCATTTT
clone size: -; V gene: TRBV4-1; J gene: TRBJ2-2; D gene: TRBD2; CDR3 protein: CASSQGMRSGGFGELFF; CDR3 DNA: TGCGCCAGCAGCCAAGGGATGAGGAGCGGGGGGTTCGGGGAGCTGTTTTTT
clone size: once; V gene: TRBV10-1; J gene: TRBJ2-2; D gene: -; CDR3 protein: CASSDLTPPGELFF; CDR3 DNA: TGCGCCAGCAGTGACCTGACGCCCCCCGGGGAGCTGTTTTTT
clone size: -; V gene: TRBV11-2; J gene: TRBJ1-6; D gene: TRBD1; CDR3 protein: CASSLSGTGPNSPLHF; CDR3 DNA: TGTGCCAGCAGCTTATCCGGGACAGGGCCAAATTCACCCCTCCACTTT
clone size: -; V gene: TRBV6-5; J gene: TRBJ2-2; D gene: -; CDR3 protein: CASSQSTTGELFF; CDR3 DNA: TGTGCCAGCAGCCAATCTACCACCGGGGAGCTGTTTTTT
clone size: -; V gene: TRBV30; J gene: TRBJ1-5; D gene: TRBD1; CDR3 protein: CAWQRGQGRGEPQHF; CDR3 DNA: TGTGCCTGGCAACGAGGACAGGGGAGGGGGGAGCCCCAGCATTTT
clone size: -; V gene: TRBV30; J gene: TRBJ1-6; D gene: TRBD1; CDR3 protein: CAWSVVPRTGVNSPLHF; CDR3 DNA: TGTGCCTGGAGTGTAGTCCCTCGGACAGGGGTCAATTCACCCCTCCACTTT
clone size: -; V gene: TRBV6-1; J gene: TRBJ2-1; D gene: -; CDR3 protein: CASSAGQGSVRGGQFNEQFF; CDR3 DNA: TGTGCCAGCAGTGCGGGACAGGGAAGTGTACGGGGGGGCCAGTTCAATGAGCAGTTCTTC
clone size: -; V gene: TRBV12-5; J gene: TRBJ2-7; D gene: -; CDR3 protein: CASGFRDEQYF; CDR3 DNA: TGTGCTAGTGGTTTTAGGGACGAGCAGTACTTC
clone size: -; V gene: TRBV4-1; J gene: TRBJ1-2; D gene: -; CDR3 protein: CASSQERAGIYGYTF; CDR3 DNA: TGCGCCAGCAGCCAAGAGAGGGCGGGGATCTATGGCTACACCTTC
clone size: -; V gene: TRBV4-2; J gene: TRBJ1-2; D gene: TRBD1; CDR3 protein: CASSHVGQGVFYGYTF; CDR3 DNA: TGTGCCAGCAGCCACGTGGGACAGGGGGTTTTCTATGGCTACACCTTC
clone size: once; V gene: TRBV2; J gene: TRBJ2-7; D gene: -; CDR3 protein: CASSGGAYEQYF; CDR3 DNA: TGTGCCAGCAGTGGTGGGGCCTACGAGCAGTACTTC
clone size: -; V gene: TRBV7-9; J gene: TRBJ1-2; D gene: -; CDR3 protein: CASSSSSQGLSAGYTF; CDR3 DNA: TGTGCCAGCAGCTCTTCATCCCAGGGACTCTCGGCGGGCTACACCTTC
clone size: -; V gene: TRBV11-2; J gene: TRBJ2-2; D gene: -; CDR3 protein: CASSLDRYRVTTGELFF; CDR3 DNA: TGTGCCAGCAGCTTAGATAGGTACAGGGTGACCACCGGGGAGCTGTTTTTT
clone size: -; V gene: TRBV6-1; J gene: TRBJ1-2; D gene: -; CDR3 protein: CASSVGEGRYYGYTF; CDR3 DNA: TGTGCCAGCAGTGTTGGGGAGGGGCGTTACTATGGCTACACCTTC
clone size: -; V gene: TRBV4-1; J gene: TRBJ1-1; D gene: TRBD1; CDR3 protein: CASSHSQGLLNTEAFF; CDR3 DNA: TGCGCCAGCAGCCATTCACAGGGGCTACTGAACACTGAAGCTTTCTTT
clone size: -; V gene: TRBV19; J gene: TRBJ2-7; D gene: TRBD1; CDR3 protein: CASTPKGTGGSGEQYF; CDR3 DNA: TGTGCCAGTACTCCTAAAGGGACAGGAGGTTCTGGCGAGCAGTACTTC
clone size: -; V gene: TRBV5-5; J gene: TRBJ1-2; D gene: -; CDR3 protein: CASSLNTYGYTF; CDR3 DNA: TGTGCCAGCAGCCTAAACACCTATGGCTACACCTTC
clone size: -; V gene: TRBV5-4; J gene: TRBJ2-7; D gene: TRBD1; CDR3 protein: CASSLLGTGGDEQYF; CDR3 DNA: TGTGCCAGCAGCTTGCTTGGGACAGGGGGGGACGAGCAGTACTTC
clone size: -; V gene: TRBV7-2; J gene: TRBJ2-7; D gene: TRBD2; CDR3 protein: CASSLAGTTFSYEQYF; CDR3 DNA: TGTGCCAGCAGCTTAGCCGGGACTACCTTCTCCTACGAGCAGTACTTC
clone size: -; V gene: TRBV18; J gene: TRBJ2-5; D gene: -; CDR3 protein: CASSPRESQETQYF; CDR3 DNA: TGTGCCAGCTCACCAAGGGAGAGCCAAGAGACCCAGTACTTC
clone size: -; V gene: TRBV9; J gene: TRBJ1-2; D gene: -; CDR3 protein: CARGIPFGHNYGYTF; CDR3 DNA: TGTGCCCGTGGTATCCCCTTCGGGCATAACTATGGCTACACCTTC
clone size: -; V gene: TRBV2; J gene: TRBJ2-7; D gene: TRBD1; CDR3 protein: CASSGTGPPYEQYF; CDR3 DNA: TGTGCCAGCAGTGGGACAGGGCCACCCTACGAGCAGTACTTC
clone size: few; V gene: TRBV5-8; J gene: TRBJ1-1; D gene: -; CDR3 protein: CASSLGSEAFF; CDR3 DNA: TGTGCCAGCAGCTTGGGTTCAGAAGCTTTCTTT
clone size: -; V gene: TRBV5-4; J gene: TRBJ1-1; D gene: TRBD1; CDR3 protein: CASSIYRGEVTEAFF; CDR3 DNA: TGTGCCAGCAGCATATACAGGGGCGAGGTCACTGAAGCTTTCTTT
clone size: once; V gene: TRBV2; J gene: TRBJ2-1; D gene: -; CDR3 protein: CASTSPAGSRYNEQFF; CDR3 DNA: TGTGCCAGCACTTCCCCGGCAGGGAGCCGCTACAATGAGCAGTTCTTC
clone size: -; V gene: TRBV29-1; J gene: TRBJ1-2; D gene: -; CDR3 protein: CSAGTNYGYTF; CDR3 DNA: TGCAGCGCAGGGACTAACTATGGCTACACCTTC
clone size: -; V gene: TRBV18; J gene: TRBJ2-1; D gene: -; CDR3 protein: CASSFNRERKSEQFF; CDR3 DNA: TGTGCCAGCTCATTCAACAGGGAGCGTAAAAGTGAGCAGTTCTTC
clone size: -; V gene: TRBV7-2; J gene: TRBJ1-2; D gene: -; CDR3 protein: CASRGPLFGYTF; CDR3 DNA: TGTGCCAGTCGTGGGCCGCTGTTTGGCTACACCTTC
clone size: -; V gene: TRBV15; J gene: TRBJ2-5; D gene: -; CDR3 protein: CATSKGEETQYF; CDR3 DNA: TGTGCCACCAGTAAGGGGGAAGAGACCCAGTACTTC
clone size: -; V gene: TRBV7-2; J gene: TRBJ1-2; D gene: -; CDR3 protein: CASSLDWVAGAYGYTF; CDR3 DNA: TGTGCCAGCAGCTTAGATTGGGTGGCTGGGGCGTATGGCTACACCTTC
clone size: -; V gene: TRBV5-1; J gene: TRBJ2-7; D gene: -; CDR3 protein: CASSFEDSSYEQYF; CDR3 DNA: TGCGCCAGCAGCTTCGAGGATAGCTCCTACGAGCAGTACTTC